Presented here are 30 T cell receptor beta chains from one specimen sequenced in a study of blood T cells in healthy people across ages. A second about 7 to 11 cycle PCR used barcoded and J-beta primers. TCRdb redid the calling of the 5' RACE reads with MiXCR, one entry per CDR3 protein. The sample consists of about 1.7 million distinct CDR3 sequences, 28% of them appearing once. Sequencing was done on a sample of blood. The receptors stem from a woman between 25 and 40 years old in good health.

This clonotype turned up a few times. The J gene is TRBJ2-6, the V gene TRBV12-3 or TRBV12-4, with 9 nucleotides matching TRBD2. The CDR3 contains 18 residues. The J segment lost 0 bases and the V segment lost 5 bases, leaving 8 bases of the junction unmatched. CDR3 coding DNA: TGTGCCAGCAGTCAAATAGCGGGGGTTATCTCTGGGGCCAACGTCCTGACTTTC. This encodes CASSQIAGVISGANVLTF.

The chain links TRBV6-2 or TRBV6-3 to TRBJ2-2; D might be TRBD1 or TRBD2, each matching 5 bases. The CDR3 contains 22 residues. Germline-derived CDR1 and CDR2 are MNHEY and SVGEGT. With 5 bases removed from V and 0 bases from J, the gap between germline ends came to 31 bases. CDR3 sequence: CASSTPAQRDGPSYTNTGELFF. For the CDR3, the DNA is TGTGCCAGCAGTACTCCCGCTCAAAGGGACGGCCCCTCTTACACGAACACCGGGGAGCTGTTTTTT.

Only a few counts were recorded for this clonotype. The CDR3 reads CASSLTSGRRADTQYF. The CDR3 DNA is TGCGCCAGCAGCTTGACTAGCGGGAGGAGGGCAGATACGCAGTATTTT. The chain joins TRBV5-1 to TRBJ2-3, with 12 bases matching TRBD2. From germline, CDR1 is SGHRS and CDR2 YFSETQ. This CDR3 contains 16 residues. V shed 1 base, J shed 4 bases, and the junction held 4 bases outside the gene matches.

For this clonotype: A much larger clone differs by one base, so this may be a read error. The rearrangement joins TRBV29-1 to TRBJ2-5; no reliable D call. V was pared by 0 bases and J by 11 bases, with 19 bases between. The CDR3 spans 14 residues. Germline assignment: CDR1 SQVTM and CDR2 ANQGSEA. The CDR3 nucleotides are TGCAGCGTTGAAGAACCGGCTCACTACAATGAGCAGTACTTC. Its translation: CSVEEPAHYNEQYF.

This clonotype was counted only a few times. Being one base from a much bigger clone, this may be a read error. V and J are TRBV6-5 and TRBJ1-2; D gene ambiguous. The CDR3 consists of 16 residues. CDR1 is MNHEY and CDR2 is SVGAGI in the germline V gene. This CDR3 reads CASSYSAIGGGYGCTF. CDR3 nucleotides: TGTGCCAGCAGTTACTCAGCAATAGGTGGCGGCTATGGCTGCACCTTC.

The V and J genes are TRBV29-1 and TRBJ2-1; D uncertain. V dropped 0 bases and J dropped 8 bases, with 14 bases sitting between them. The germline gives CDR1 SQVTM, CDR2 ANQGSEA. The CDR3 length is 14 residues. CDR3 in amino acids: CSVEEGSAKDEQFF. CDR3 bases: TGCAGCGTTGAAGAAGGGTCAGCAAAGGATGAGCAGTTCTTC.

Notes on this clonotype: A clone one base away is much larger, so this may be a read error. J is TRBJ2-4 and V is TRBV6-2 or TRBV6-3; D is ambiguous. Germline CDR1 is MNHEY and CDR2 is SVGEGT. There are 15 residues in the CDR3. Trimming took 5 bases from V and 13 from J, leaving 24 bases between them. The CDR3 loop reads CASSLHVGLYNEQYF. The CDR3 DNA reads TGTGCCAGCAGTCTACATGTGGGCCTATACAATGAGCAGTACTTC.

V gene TRBV7-2 combines with J gene TRBJ2-4, with a weak D call TRBD2 (7 bases). CDR1 and CDR2 from the germline V gene are SGHTA and FQGNSA. The CDR3 is 15 residues long. V gave up 1 base and J gave up 13 bases, with 20 bases separating them. The CDR3 region is CASSLDGTRGGEQYF. DNA of the CDR3: TGTGCCAGCAGCTTAGACGGGACCAGGGGAGGGGAGCAGTACTTC.

This clonotype has a handful of counts. The rearrangement uses TRBV12-3 or TRBV12-4 and TRBJ1-1; D perhaps matches TRBD1 (6 bases). The CDR3 has 16 amino acids. V lost 4 bases and J 5 bases, leaving 20 bases between the germline ends. The CDR3 DNA is TGTGCCAGCAGTTCCCCACCGCGGGGGGCGCTGACTGAAGCTTTCTTT. Encoded protein: CASSSPPRGALTEAFF.

The V call is TRBV4-1, the J call TRBJ2-7; 9 bases align to TRBD1. This CDR3 is 16 amino acids long. V gave up 0 bases and J gave up 4 bases; unmatched junction bases: 7. Germline-derived CDR1 and CDR2 are MGHRA and YSYEKL. This CDR3 reads CASSQDLEQGAYEQYF. DNA of the CDR3: TGCGCCAGCAGCCAAGACCTCGAACAGGGGGCTTACGAGCAGTACTTC.

The J gene is TRBJ1-2, the V gene TRBV3-1; D is possibly TRBD1 (5 bases). The CDR3 is 13 amino acids. Germline CDR1 is LGHDT and CDR2 is YNNKEL (reference sequence). Trimming pared 3 bases from V and 3 bases from J, leaving 8 bases between. This chain's CDR3 is CASSQGTYYGYTF. CDR3 DNA: TGTGCCAGCAGCCAGGGGACTTACTATGGCTACACCTTC.

This sequence joins TRBV2 and TRBJ1-2; D uncertain. V gave up 1 base and J gave up 8 bases, with 8 bases separating them. CDR1 is SNHLY, CDR2 FYNNEI, per germline. The CDR3 is 12 residues long. In DNA, the CDR3 is TGTGCCAGCAGTGAAGTTCTGGGCGGCTACACCTTC. Translation: CASSEVLGGYTF.

The CDR3 DNA follows: TGTGCCTGCGGGACTCCCGGCGGGCAAGAGACCCAGTACTTC. Translating gives CACGTPGGQETQYF. The chain has TRBV7-2 and TRBJ2-5; tentatively, D is TRBD2 (6 bases). Germline V gene sequence: CDR1 SGHTA, CDR2 FQGNSA. The CDR3 has 14 amino acids. Trimming removed 11 bases at V and 2 bases at J, with 18 bases between.

The chain joins TRBV7-9 to TRBJ2-1; weak D call: TRBD2 (5 bases). Deletions cut 5 bases from V and 10 bases from J, with 12 bases between. The CDR3 runs to 12 residues. Germline V CDR1 and CDR2: SEHNR, FQNEAQ (reference sequence). CDR3 sequence (DNA): TGTGCCAGCAGCCCCACCCCGGGGGAGCAGTTCTTC. It yields the protein CASSPTPGEQFF.

J is TRBJ2-1 and V is TRBV7-3; 7 bases agree with TRBD1. V gave up 2 bases and J gave up 7 bases; unmatched junction bases: 11. The CDR3 has 16 amino acids. Germline CDR1 is SGHTA and CDR2 is FQGTGA. The CDR3 DNA is TGTGCCAGCAGCTTAGGACAGGTCCCCCCTTGGAATGAGCAGTTCTTC. Protein product: CASSLGQVPPWNEQFF.

This clonotype occurred a few times. The rearrangement uses TRBV27 and TRBJ2-7, with D perhaps given as TRBD1 or TRBD2 (6 bases each). From germline, CDR1 is MNHEY and CDR2 SMNVEV (reference sequence). This CDR3 comprises 15 residues. V gave up 5 bases and J gave up 0 bases, with 14 bases separating them. The CDR3, as DNA: TGTGCCAGCAGTGCGGGGACACCCTACTCCTACGAGCAGTACTTC. Its protein product is CASSAGTPYSYEQYF.

With regard to this clonotype: Compared with germline, one end of the junction differs, possibly owing to a read error. The gene calls are TRBV7-2 and TRBJ2-2; D might be TRBD2 (5 bases). Germline V lookup: CDR1 SGHTA, CDR2 FQGNSA. This CDR3 contains 15 residues. The CDR3 DNA sequence: TGTGCCAGCAGCTTAAGGATGGGAGATGTCGGGGAGCGGTTTTTT. It codes for CASSLRMGDVGERFF.

This clonotype was seen many times. This chain joins TRBV15 and TRBJ2-7, with 7 bases that match TRBD2. This CDR3 has 15 residues. The germline V gene encodes CDR1 LNHNV and CDR2 YYDKDF (reference sequence). Trimming took 0 bases from V and 2 from J; bases not matched to a gene: 4. The CDR3 region is CATSRDTSATYEQYF. Here the CDR3 DNA reads TGTGCCACCAGCAGAGATACTAGCGCCACCTACGAGCAGTACTTC. Filled out from reference TRBV15 and TRBJ2-7, the complete variable domain reads DAMVIQNPRYQVTQFGKPVTLSCSQTLNHNVMYWYQQKSSQAPKLLFHYYDKDFNNEADTPDNFQSRRPNTSFCFLDIRSPGLGDTAMYLCATSRDTSATYEQYFGPGTRLTVT.

This chain links TRBV18 with TRBJ2-5; tentative D call: TRBD1 (5 bases). The germline gives CDR1 KGHSH, CDR2 LQKENI. Trimming removed 6 bases at V and 1 base at J, with 15 bases between. The CDR3 covers 15 residues. The CDR3, as DNA: TGTGCCAGCTCCGCGCAAGGGGCCGCCCAAGAGACCCAGTACTTC. Residues: CASSAQGAAQETQYF.

This clonotype appeared a few times. The chain has TRBV7-6 and TRBJ2-7; 9 nucleotides match TRBD2. The ends lost 3 bases at V and 0 bases at J; junction bases unmatched: 12. Germline CDR1 and CDR2: SGHVS and FNYEAQ. CDR3 length: 18 amino acids. This CDR3 reads CASSFKPGLAESSYEQYF. DNA of the CDR3: TGTGCCAGCAGCTTTAAACCGGGACTAGCAGAGAGCTCCTACGAGCAGTACTTC.

This chain uses TRBV4-1 with TRBJ2-3; 11 positions match TRBD2. The CDR3 is 17 amino acids. CDR1 MGHRA and CDR2 YSYEKL come from the germline V gene. Trimming at V came to 1 base and at J to 0 bases, leaving 3 bases not matched to a gene. The CDR3 bases are TGCGCCAGCAGCCAAGGACTAGCGGGGTCAAGCACAGATACGCAGTATTTT. Amino acid sequence: CASSQGLAGSSTDTQYF.

The chain uses TRBV10-2 and TRBJ1-1; D is perhaps TRBD1 (5 bases). The CDR3 is made up of 14 amino acids. Trimming took off 1 base at V and 4 bases at J, with 10 bases between the two ends. Germline CDR1 is WSHSY and CDR2 is SAAADI. DNA for the CDR3: TGCGCCAGCAGTGAGTTGACGACAGTCACTGAAGCTTTCTTT. The encoded protein is CASSELTTVTEAFF.

The chain recombines TRBV10-3 with TRBJ2-1; 9 positions match TRBD1. V was pared by 0 bases and J by 7 bases, with 7 bases of the junction left unmatched. Per germline, CDR1 ENHRY and CDR2 SYGVKD. There are 16 residues in the CDR3. CDR3 region: CAISESTGGSGNEQFF. The CDR3 nucleotides are TGTGCCATCAGTGAGTCGACAGGGGGAAGTGGTAATGAGCAGTTCTTC.

This clonotype has only a few counts. This may come from a read error, since a much larger clone is one base off. The chain couples TRBV9 to TRBJ2-7; the D gene is possibly TRBD1 (5 bases). This CDR3 has 15 amino acids. The germline gives CDR1 SGDLS, CDR2 YYNGEE. Trimming left V 3 bases short and J 3 bases short, with 16 bases between. This chain's CDR3 is CASSEGNGNCYEQYF. The CDR3 DNA is TGTGCCAGCAGCGAGGGGAACGGTAACTGCTACGAGCAGTACTTC.

The chain has TRBV7-2 and TRBJ1-1; D is possibly TRBD1 (5 bases). The CDR3 totals 14 residues. Trimming cost V 2 bases and J 3 bases, with 10 bases left between them. Per germline, CDR1 SGHTA and CDR2 FQGNSA. The chain's CDR3 is CASSLRGRYTEAFF. The DNA of the CDR3 is TGTGCCAGCAGCTTAAGGGGCCGATACACTGAAGCTTTCTTT.

V gene TRBV6-5 combines with J gene TRBJ1-1; 7 nucleotides match TRBD1. Trimming cost V 7 bases and J 1 base; bases outside gene matches: 3. The CDR3 runs 13 residues. Germline V lookup: CDR1 MNHEY, CDR2 SVGAGI. The CDR3 bases are TGTGCCAGCACGGGACAGCAGAACACTGAAGCTTTCTTT. It specifies CASTGQQNTEAFF.

A few counts support this clonotype. This rearrangement joins TRBV14 to TRBJ1-6, with D unresolved. The CDR3 covers 13 residues. V lost 3 bases to trimming and J lost 10 bases, with 10 bases between them. Germline V CDR1 and CDR2: SGHDN, FVKESK. CDR3 loop: CASSQASRSPLHF. CDR3 sequence (DNA): TGTGCCAGCAGCCAGGCCTCTCGATCACCCCTCCACTTT.

This clonotype was observed a handful of times. The V and J genes are TRBV10-3 and TRBJ2-5; a weak D match, TRBD2 (5 bases). Trimming removed 4 bases from V and 2 bases from J, with 11 bases in between. This CDR3 has 14 amino acids. In germline, CDR1 is ENHRY, CDR2 SYGVKD. The CDR3 reads CAISAPGGQETQYF. Here the CDR3 DNA reads TGTGCCATCAGTGCCCCAGGAGGTCAAGAGACCCAGTACTTC.

This clonotype has only a few counts. The chain couples TRBV5-1 to TRBJ2-2; D is uncertain. Germline V gives CDR1 SGHRS, CDR2 YFSETQ. V dropped 1 base and J dropped 1 base, with 5 bases sitting between them. The CDR3 is made up of 14 amino acids. For the CDR3, the DNA is TGCGCCAGCAGCTTGTGGGAGAACACCGGGGAGCTGTTTTTT. Encoded protein: CASSLWENTGELFF.

This clonotype was found a few times. This rearrangement joins TRBV5-5 to TRBJ2-1; D gene uncertain. The length of the CDR3 is 14 residues. Trimming shortened V by 4 bases and J by 7 bases, and 15 bases separated the two germline ends. Per germline, CDR1 SGHKS and CDR2 YYEKEE (reference sequence). This CDR3 is CASSPGPIVNEQFF. CDR3 DNA: TGTGCCAGCAGCCCCGGGCCCATAGTAAATGAGCAGTTCTTC. Full variable domain (outside the CDR3, taken from reference TRBV5-5 and TRBJ2-1): DAGVTQSPTHLIKTRGQQVTLRCSPISGHKSVSWYQQVLGQGPQFIFQYYEKEERGRGNFPDRFSARQFPNYSSELNVNALLLGDSALYLCASSPGPIVNEQFFGPGTRLTVL.